This T cell receptor (beta chain) was observed in a study of blood T cell repertoires in COVID-19. Study context: The samples span acute and convalescent COVID-19 from the United States, Italy and Spain.

Sequenced by immunoSEQ multiplex PCR; TCRdb stores in-frame clones only, minus some. The table lists about 180,000 clones, roughly 80% of them singletons. This TCR derives from a human donor in a cohort sampled during active COVID-19. Sequenced sample: peripheral blood.

The CDR3 reads CASSQARGRGEQYF. CDR3 bases: TGTGCCAGCAGCCAAGCGCGGGGAAGAGGCGAGCAGTACTTC. The chain combines TRBV3-1 (or the pseudogene TRBV3-2) with TRBJ2-7, with D possibly matching TRBD2 (6 bases). The V and J ends lost 1 base and 6 bases respectively, with 13 bases between them. The germline V gene encodes CDR1 LGHDT and CDR2 YNNKEL (reference sequence). The CDR3 has 14 residues.